One sample yielded the 8 T cell receptor beta chains listed below, sequenced in a study of CD8 T cells in Susac syndrome. RNA amounts of about 0.5 to 1 ug underwent reverse transcription with random hexamers. Via MiXCR, TCRdb re-called the immunoSEQ multiplex PCR reads, giving one row per CDR3 protein. This repertoire shows under 350,000 distinct CDR3 sequences, about 90% found once; its top ten account for 0.065%. The sequenced sample was CD4+ T cells from PBMCs. The receptor set was obtained from a human donor with multiple sclerosis.

V is TRBV19 and J is TRBJ2-2, with 7 positions matching TRBD2. Germline values: CDR1 LNHDA, CDR2 SQIVND (reference sequence). The CDR3 consists of 14 residues. Unmatched junction bases numbered 7, after V lost 7 bases and J lost 5 bases. CDR3: CASTGGYWTGELFF. DNA for the CDR3: TGTGCCAGTACCGGGGGGTATTGGACCGGGGAGCTGTTTTTT.

The rearrangement uses TRBV27 and TRBJ1-5, with D tentatively TRBD1 (5 bases). The CDR3 contains 14 residues. Germline-derived CDR1 and CDR2 are MNHEY and SMNVEV (reference sequence). Deletions cut 7 bases from V and 2 bases from J, with 12 bases between. The CDR3 loop reads CASTGQGGNQPQHF. The CDR3 coding sequence is TGTGCCAGCACCGGGCAGGGAGGCAATCAGCCCCAGCATTTT.

J is TRBJ1-2 and V is TRBV7-3; D uncertain. CDR1 SGHTA and CDR2 FQGTGA come from the germline V gene. Trimming pared 5 bases from V and 2 bases from J, leaving 15 bases between. CDR3 length equals 15 residues. DNA of the CDR3: TGTGCCAGCAGCCTAGGGTTCGGACCAAACTATGGCTACACCTTC. Its protein is CASSLGFGPNYGYTF.

This clonotype was counted a single time. V is TRBV29-1 and J is TRBJ2-2; D uncertain. The germline gives CDR1 SQVTM, CDR2 ANQGSEA. The CDR3 contains 15 residues. V dropped 0 bases and J dropped 0 bases, with 8 bases sitting between them. CDR3 sequence reads: CSVEERYANTGELFF. DNA for the CDR3: TGCAGCGTTGAAGAGAGATACGCGAACACCGGGGAGCTGTTTTTT.

The DNA of the CDR3 is TGTGCCAGCAGCGTTTTATTCGGGGGCTACGAGCAGTACTTC. Its translation: CASSVLFGGYEQYF. J is TRBJ2-7 and V is TRBV12-3 or TRBV12-4, with TRBD2 as a possible D gene (6 bases). Trimming shortened V by 6 bases and J by 3 bases, and 15 bases separated the two germline ends. There are 14 residues in the CDR3.

V is TRBV7-9 and J is TRBJ1-3; 9 bases fit TRBD1. This CDR3 contains 17 residues. V dropped 6 bases and J dropped 0; count of bases not matched to a gene: 9. Germline CDR1 reads SEHNR; CDR2 reads FQNEAQ (reference sequence). CDR3 sequence (DNA): TGTGCCAGCAGGGATACAGGGGGCACAGCCTCTGGAAACACCATATATTTT. Its translation: CASRDTGGTASGNTIYF.

This clonotype appeared a single time. J is TRBJ1-2 and V is TRBV6-5; 10 positions match TRBD1. Germline CDR1 reads MNHEY; CDR2 reads SVGAGI. This CDR3 comprises 19 residues. V was pared by 0 bases and J by 4 bases, with 14 bases of the junction left unmatched. The CDR3 sequence is CASSYSTKFSGTGAYGYTF. In DNA, the CDR3 is TGTGCCAGCAGTTACTCGACTAAATTTTCCGGGACAGGGGCCTATGGCTACACCTTC.

This chain links TRBV6-2 or TRBV6-3 with TRBJ2-1; TRBD1 agrees at 7 bases. The CDR3 runs 13 residues. The J segment lost 7 bases and the V segment lost 7 bases, leaving 7 bases of the junction unmatched. Germline assignment: CDR1 MNHEY and CDR2 SVGEGT. The CDR3 protein is CASNLQGYNEQFF. As DNA, the CDR3 is TGTGCCAGCAACTTACAGGGGTATAATGAGCAGTTCTTC.